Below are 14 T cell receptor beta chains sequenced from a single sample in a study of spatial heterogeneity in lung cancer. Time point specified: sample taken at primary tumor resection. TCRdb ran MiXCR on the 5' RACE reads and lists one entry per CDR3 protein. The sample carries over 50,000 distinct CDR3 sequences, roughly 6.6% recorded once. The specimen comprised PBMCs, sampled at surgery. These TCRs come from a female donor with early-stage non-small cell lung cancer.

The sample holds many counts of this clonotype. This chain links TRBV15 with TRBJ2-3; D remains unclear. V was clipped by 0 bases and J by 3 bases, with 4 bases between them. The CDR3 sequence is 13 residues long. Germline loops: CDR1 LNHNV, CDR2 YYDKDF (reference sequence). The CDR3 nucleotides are TGTGCCACCAGCAGAGAAAATACAGATACGCAGTATTTT. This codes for CATSRENTDTQYF.

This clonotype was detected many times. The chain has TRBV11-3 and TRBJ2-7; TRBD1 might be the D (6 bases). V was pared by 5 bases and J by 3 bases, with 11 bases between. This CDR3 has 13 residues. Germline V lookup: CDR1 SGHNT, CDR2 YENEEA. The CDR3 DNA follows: TGTGCCAGCAGCGTAGGACAGCTCTACGAGCAGTACTTC. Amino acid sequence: CASSVGQLYEQYF.

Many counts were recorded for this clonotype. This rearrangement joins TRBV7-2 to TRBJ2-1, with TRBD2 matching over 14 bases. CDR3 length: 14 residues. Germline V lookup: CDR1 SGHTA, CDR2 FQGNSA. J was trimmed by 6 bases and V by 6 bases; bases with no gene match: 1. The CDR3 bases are TGTGCCAGCAGAGGGACTAGCGGGGGCAATGAGCAGTTCTTC. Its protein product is CASRGTSGGNEQFF.

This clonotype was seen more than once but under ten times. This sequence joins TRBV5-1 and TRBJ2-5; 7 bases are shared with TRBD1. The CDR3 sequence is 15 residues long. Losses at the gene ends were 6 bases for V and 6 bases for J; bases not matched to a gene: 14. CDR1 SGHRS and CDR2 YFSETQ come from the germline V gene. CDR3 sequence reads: CASNPGTVDVKTQYF. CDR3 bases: TGCGCCAGCAACCCCGGGACAGTCGATGTGAAGACCCAGTACTTC. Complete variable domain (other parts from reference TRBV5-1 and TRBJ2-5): KAGVTQTPRYLIKTRGQQVTLSCSPISGHRSVSWYQQTPGQGLQFLFEYFSETQRNKGNFPGRFSGRQFSNSRSEMNVSTLELGDSALYLCASNPGTVDVKTQYFGPGTRLLVL.

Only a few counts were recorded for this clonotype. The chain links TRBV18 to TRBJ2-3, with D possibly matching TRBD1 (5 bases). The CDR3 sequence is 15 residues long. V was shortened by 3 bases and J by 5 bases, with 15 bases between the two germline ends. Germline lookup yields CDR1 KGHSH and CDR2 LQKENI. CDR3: CASSPGSGNGDTQYF. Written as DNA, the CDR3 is TGTGCCAGCTCACCGGGGTCAGGGAACGGAGATACGCAGTATTTT.

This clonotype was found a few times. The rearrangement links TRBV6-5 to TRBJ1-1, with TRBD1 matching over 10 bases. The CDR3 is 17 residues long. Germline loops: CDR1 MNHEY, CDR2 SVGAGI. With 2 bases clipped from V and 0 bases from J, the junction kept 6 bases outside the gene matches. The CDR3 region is CASSYATGGLLNTEAFF. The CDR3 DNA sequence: TGTGCCAGCAGTTACGCGACAGGGGGCCTTTTGAACACTGAAGCTTTCTTT.

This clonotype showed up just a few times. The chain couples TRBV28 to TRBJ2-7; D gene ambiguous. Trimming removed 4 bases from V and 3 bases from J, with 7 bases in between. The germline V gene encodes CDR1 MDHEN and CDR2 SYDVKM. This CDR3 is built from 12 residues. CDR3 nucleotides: TGTGCCAGCAGTTCCAAGGGCTACGAGCAGTACGTC. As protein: CASSSKGYEQYV.

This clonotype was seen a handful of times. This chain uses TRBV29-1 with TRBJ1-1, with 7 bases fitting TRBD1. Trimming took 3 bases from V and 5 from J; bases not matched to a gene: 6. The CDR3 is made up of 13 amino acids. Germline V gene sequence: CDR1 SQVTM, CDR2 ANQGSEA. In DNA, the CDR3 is TGCAGCGTTGACGGCAGGGGGAGGACTGAAGCTTTCTTT. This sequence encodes CSVDGRGRTEAFF.

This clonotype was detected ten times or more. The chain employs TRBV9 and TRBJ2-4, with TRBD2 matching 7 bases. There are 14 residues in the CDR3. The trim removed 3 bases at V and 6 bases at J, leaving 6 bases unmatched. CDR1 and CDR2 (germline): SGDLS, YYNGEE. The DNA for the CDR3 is TGTGCCAGCAGCGAAACTAGCGAGTTAAACATTCAGTACTTC. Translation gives CASSETSELNIQYF.

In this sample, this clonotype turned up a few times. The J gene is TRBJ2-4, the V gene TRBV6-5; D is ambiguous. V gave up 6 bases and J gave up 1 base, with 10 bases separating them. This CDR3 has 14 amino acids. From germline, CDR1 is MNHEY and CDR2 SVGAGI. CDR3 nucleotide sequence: TGTGCCAGCAGCCAAAGGGATGCCAAAAACATTCAGTACTTC. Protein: CASSQRDAKNIQYF.

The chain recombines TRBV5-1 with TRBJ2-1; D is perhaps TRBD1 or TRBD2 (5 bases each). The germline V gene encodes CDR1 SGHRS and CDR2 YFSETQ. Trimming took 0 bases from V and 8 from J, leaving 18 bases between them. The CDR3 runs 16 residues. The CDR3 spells CASSLAGLGGGYEQFF. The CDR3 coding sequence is TGCGCCAGCAGCTTGGCCGGACTCGGTGGGGGATATGAGCAGTTCTTC.

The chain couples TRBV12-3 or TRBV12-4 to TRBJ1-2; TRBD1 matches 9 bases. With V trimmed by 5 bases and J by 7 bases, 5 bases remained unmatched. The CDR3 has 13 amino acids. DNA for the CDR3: TGTGCCAGCAGTCTACAGGGGGCGCTTGGCTACACCTTC. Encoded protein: CASSLQGALGYTF.

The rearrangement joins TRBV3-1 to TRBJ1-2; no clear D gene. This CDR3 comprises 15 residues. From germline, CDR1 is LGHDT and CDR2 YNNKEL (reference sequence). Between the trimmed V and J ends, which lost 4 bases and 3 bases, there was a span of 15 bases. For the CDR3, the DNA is TGTGCCAGCAGCCTCGTCGGTGAGAATGACTATGGCTACACCTTC. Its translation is CASSLVGENDYGYTF.

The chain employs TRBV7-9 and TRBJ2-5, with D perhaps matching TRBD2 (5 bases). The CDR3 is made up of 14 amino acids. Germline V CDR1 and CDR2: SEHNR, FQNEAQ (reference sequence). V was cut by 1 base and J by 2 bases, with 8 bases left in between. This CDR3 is CASSLVATQETQYF. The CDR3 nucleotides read TGTGCCAGCAGCTTAGTAGCGACTCAAGAGACCCAGTACTTC.